The T cell receptor (beta chain) under discussion was sequenced for a study of blood T cell repertoires in COVID-19. Authors' methods: Nucleated cell number was recorded as an estimate derived from reference gene primer amplification. Clones were read by immunoSEQ multiplex PCR, and TCRdb kept only the in-frame ones, dropping some. V, J and clone size reflect that table, while D and trimming were determined from the DNA. The sample has tens of thousands of clones, around 83% seen once. This CDR3 spans 15 amino acids. The germline gives CDR1 MNHEY, CDR2 SVGEGT. V gave up 4 bases and J gave up 7 bases, with 17 bases separating them.

Sequencing was done on a sample of peripheral blood. The TCR comes from a man aged 45-65 years with active COVID-19. The chain carries TRBV6-2 or TRBV6-3 and TRBJ1-5; D may be TRBD1 (5 bases). This CDR3 reads CASSSLSGGGQPQHF. In DNA, the CDR3 is TGTGCCAGCAGTTCCCTTTCCGGGGGGGGACAGCCCCAGCATTTT.